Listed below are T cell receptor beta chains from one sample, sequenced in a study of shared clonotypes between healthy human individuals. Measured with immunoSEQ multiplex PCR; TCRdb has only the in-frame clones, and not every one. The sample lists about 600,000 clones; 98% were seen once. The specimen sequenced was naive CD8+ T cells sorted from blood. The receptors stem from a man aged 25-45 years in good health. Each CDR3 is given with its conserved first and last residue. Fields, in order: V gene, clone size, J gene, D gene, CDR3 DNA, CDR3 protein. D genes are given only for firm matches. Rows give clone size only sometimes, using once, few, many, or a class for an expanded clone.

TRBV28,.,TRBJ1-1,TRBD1,TGTGCCAGCAGTGAAAGACAGGGTGGGAGCACTGAAGCTTTCTTT,CASSERQGGSTEAFF
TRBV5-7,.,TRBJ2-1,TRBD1,TGTGCCAGCAGCGCCGGGACAGAGCTATACAATGAGCAGTTCTTC,CASSAGTELYNEQFF
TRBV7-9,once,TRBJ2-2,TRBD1,TGTGCCAGCAGCTTCATGGATTCCCGTGACAGGGGGCGCAGAAGGCTGTTTTTT,CASSFMDSRDRGRRRLFF
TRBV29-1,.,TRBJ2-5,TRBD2,TGCAGCGCCATATTAGCGGGAGGTGGGGAGACCCAGTACTTC,CSAILAGGGETQYF
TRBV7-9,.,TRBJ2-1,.,TGTGCCAGCAGCGGGACGGGCTCCTACAATGAGCAGTTCTTC,CASSGTGSYNEQFF
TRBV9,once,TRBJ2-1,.,TGTGCCAGCAGCTCGGGTTATGATGAGCAGTTCTTC,CASSSGYDEQFF
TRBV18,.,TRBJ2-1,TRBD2,TGTGCCAGCTCACCCCTCGCACTAGCGCGAAACAATGAGCAGTTCTTC,CASSPLALARNNEQFF
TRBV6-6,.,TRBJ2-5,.,TGTGCCAGCAGTTATGGGGGGCGAGAGACCCAGTACTTC,CASSYGGRETQYF
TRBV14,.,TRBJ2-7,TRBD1,TGTGCCAGCAGCCAAGTCAGGGGGCGTTGGTACGAGCAGTACTTC,CASSQVRGRWYEQYF
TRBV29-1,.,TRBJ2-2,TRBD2,TGCAGCGTTGAAGGGCTAGCGGAAAACACCGGGGAGCTGTTTTTT,CSVEGLAENTGELFF
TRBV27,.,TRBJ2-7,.,TGTGCCAGCAGTTTAGGCCAGCACTACGAGCAGTACTTC,CASSLGQHYEQYF
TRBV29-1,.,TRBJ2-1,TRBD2,TGCAGCGTGCTCCCTCTAGCGGGAGGGTTGAATGAGCAGTTCTTC,CSVLPLAGGLNEQFF
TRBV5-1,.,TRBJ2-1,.,TGCGCCAGCAGCTCCCCACGGTCTATGAGCTCCTACAATGAGCAGTTCTTC,CASSSPRSMSSYNEQFF
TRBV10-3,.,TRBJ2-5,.,TGTGCCATCAGTGAATCCGCAGGGATGGTGGAGACCCAGTACTTC,CAISESAGMVETQYF
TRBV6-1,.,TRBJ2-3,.,TGTGCCAGCAGTGCGGCCGGGACAGATACGCAGTATTTT,CASSAAGTDTQYF
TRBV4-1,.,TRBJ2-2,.,TGCGCCAGCAGCCAAGCACGGGGAACCGGGGAGCTGTTTTTT,CASSQARGTGELFF
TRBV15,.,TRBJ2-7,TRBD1,TGTGCCACCAGCAGAACCGGGACAGACTACGAGCAGTACTTC,CATSRTGTDYEQYF
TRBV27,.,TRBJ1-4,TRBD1,TGTGCCAGCAGTCCCCGCCGAGACAGGGCTGAAAAACTGTTTTTT,CASSPRRDRAEKLFF
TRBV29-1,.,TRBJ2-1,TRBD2,TGCAGCGATCGGACTAGCGGTTACAATGAGCAGTTCTTC,CSDRTSGYNEQFF
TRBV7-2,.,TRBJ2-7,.,TGTGCCAGCAGCTCCGATTACGAGCAGTACTTC,CASSSDYEQYF
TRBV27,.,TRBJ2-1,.,TGTGCCAGCAGTTTATTACCGACCCAATCCTACAATGAGCAGTTCTTC,CASSLLPTQSYNEQFF
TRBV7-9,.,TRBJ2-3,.,TGTGCCAGCAGGCATGACAGATTCACAGATACGCAGTATTTT,CASRHDRFTDTQYF
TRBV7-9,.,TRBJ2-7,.,TGTGCCAGCAGCTTTAGGGACAAATCGCGCGAGCAGTACTTC,CASSFRDKSREQYF
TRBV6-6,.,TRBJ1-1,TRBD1,TGTGCCAGCAGTGAGGGGGCAGGGTACACTGAAGCTTTCTTT,CASSEGAGYTEAFF
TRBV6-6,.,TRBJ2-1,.,TGTGCCAGTTCGATCGGTAGCGGTGAGCAGTTCTTC,CASSIGSGEQFF
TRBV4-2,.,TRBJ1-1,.,TGTGCCAGCAGCCCGCGGACATTAGGAACTGAAGCTTTCTTT,CASSPRTLGTEAFF
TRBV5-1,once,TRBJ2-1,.,TGCGCCAGCAGCCTTACAGGTGGCTCCTACAATGAGCAGTTCTTC,CASSLTGGSYNEQFF
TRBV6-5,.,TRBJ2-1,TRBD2,TGTGCCAGCAAAGGTTCGACTAGCGGGGACCGGGAGCAGTTCTTC,CASKGSTSGDREQFF
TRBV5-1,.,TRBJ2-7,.,TGCGCCAGCAGCTTGGAGGTGACATCTCTTCCCATTACCTACGAGCAGTACTTC,CASSLEVTSLPITYEQYF